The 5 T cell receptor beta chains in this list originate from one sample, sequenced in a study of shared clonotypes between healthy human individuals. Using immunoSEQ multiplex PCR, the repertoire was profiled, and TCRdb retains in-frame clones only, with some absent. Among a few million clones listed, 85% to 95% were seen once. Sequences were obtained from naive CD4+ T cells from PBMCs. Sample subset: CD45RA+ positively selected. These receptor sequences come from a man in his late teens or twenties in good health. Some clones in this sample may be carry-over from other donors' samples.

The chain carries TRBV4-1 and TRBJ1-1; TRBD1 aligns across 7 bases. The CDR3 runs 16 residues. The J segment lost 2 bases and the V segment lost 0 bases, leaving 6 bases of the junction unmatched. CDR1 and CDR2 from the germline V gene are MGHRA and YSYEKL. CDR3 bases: TGCGCCAGCAGCCAAGATCAAAGGGGGCGAAACACTGAAGCTTTCTTT. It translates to CASSQDQRGRNTEAFF.

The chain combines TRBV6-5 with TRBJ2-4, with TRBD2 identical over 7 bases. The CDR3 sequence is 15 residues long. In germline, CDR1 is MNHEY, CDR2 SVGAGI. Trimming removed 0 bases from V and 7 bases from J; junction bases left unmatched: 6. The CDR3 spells CASSYSSAGVNIQYF. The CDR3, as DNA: TGTGCCAGCAGTTACTCGAGTGCGGGAGTTAACATTCAGTACTTC.

In DNA form, the CDR3 reads TGCGCCAGCAGCCCGTGGCCTAGCGGGAGTAGTTACGAGCAGTACTTC. This encodes CASSPWPSGSSYEQYF. The V call is TRBV4-1, the J call TRBJ2-7; 10 nucleotides line up with TRBD2. Germline CDR1 and CDR2: MGHRA and YSYEKL. V lost 4 bases, J lost 4 bases, and 10 bases stayed unmatched. The CDR3 covers 16 residues.

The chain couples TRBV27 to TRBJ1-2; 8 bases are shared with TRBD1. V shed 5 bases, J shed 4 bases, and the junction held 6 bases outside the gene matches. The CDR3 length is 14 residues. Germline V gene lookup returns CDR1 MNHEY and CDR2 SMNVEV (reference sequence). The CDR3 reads CASSPQQGVYGYTF. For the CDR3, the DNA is TGTGCCAGCAGTCCTCAACAGGGGGTCTATGGCTACACCTTC.

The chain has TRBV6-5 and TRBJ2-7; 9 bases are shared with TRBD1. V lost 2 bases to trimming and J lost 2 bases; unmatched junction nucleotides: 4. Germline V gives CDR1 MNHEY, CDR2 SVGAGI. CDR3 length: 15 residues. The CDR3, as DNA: TGTGCCAGCAGTTACGAGGGACAGGGTCCCTACGAGCAGTACTTC. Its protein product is CASSYEGQGPYEQYF.